The T cell receptor beta chain under discussion was sequenced for a study of OX40 agonist ivuxolimab in advanced cancers. Germline assignment: CDR1 SGHTA and CDR2 FQGNSA. Deletions cut 1 base from V and 5 bases from J, with 5 bases between. The CDR3 length is 12 residues. Systemic immunosuppression or autoimmune disease history was grounds to exclude patients. The repertoire was sequenced with immunoSEQ multiplex PCR; TCRdb's copy has only in-frame clones and lacks some. This table holds 52,000 or so clones, 85% to 95% found once. Comments on this clone: Its antigen is not known.

General study results and limits: Averaged across samples, CD8+ T cells carried more expanded clones than CD4+ did.

This chain connects TRBV7-2 to TRBJ1-2; D gene ambiguous. The source is an adult with an advanced solid tumor such as melanoma, head and neck, liver or kidney cancer. The sample consisted of CD4+ or CD8+ T cells sorted from blood, taken in a trial of the OX40 agonist ivuxolimab. For the CDR3, the DNA is TGTGCCAGCAGCTTAGTAGAGTATGGCTACACCTTC. This gives the protein CASSLVEYGYTF.